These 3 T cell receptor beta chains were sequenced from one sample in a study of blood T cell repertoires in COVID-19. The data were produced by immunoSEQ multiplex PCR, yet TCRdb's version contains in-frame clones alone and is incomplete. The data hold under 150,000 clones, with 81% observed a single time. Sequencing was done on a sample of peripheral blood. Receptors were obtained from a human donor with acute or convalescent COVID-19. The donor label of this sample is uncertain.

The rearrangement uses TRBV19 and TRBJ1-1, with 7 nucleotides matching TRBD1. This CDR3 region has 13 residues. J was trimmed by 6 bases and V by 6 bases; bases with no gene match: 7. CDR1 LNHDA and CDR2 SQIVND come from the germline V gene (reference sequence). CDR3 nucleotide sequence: TGTGCCAGTAGCGTACAGGGGCTCGCTGAAGCTTTCTTT. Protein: CASSVQGLAEAFF.

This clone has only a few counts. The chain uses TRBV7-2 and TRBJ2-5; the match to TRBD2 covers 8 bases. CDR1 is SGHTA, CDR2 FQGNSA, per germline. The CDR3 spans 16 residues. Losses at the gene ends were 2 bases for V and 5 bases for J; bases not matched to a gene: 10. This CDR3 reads CASSLRASGGGETQYF. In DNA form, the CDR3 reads TGTGCCAGCAGCTTACGGGCCAGCGGGGGCGGGGAGACCCAGTACTTC.

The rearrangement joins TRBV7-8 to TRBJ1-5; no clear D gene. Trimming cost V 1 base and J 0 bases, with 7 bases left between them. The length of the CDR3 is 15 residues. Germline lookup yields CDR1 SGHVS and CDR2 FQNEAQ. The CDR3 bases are TGTGCCAGCAGCTTAGAGAGTTATAGCAATCAGCCCCAGCATTTT. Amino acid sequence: CASSLESYSNQPQHF.